The 7 T cell receptor beta chains below all came from one sample that was sequenced in a study of cytomegalovirus exposure and HLA in healthy donors. PCR involved 60 Vbeta and 13 Jbeta primers. Clones were sequenced by immunoSEQ multiplex PCR, and TCRdb holds only the in-frame ones, with some missing. The table lists 50,000 or so clones. Input material: PBMCs. These receptors originate from a woman aged 60-75 years in good health and CMV-seropositive.

The genes are TRBV6-5 and TRBJ1-2; 8 bases line up with TRBD1. CDR1 is MNHEY, CDR2 SVGAGI, per germline. Losses at the gene ends were 5 bases for V and 3 bases for J; bases not matched to a gene: 8. This CDR3 has 15 amino acids. The CDR3 DNA sequence: TGTGCCAGCAGTCAAGACAGGGGAGGGCACTATGGCTACACCTTC. It specifies CASSQDRGGHYGYTF.

The chain recombines TRBV10-3 with TRBJ1-6, with 10 bases fitting TRBD1. The V gene's germline CDR1 is ENHRY and CDR2 SYGVKD. V gave up 1 base and J gave up 9 bases; unmatched junction bases: 6. CDR3 length: 16 amino acids. CDR3 DNA: TGTGCCATCAGTGAGTACCAGACAGGGGGCTTTTCACCCCTCCACTTT. It codes for CAISEYQTGGFSPLHF.

V gene TRBV5-1 combines with J gene TRBJ2-6; the D is unclear. Germline-derived CDR1 and CDR2 are SGHRS and YFSETQ. This CDR3 has 12 residues. V lost 10 bases, J lost 0 bases, and 5 bases lay in between. The CDR3 nucleotides read TGCGCCTCCTACTCTGGGGCCAACGTCCTGACTTTC. This gives the protein CASYSGANVLTF.

The chain links TRBV5-1 to TRBJ1-2, with no clear D. The CDR3 extends over 14 amino acids. V dropped 0 bases and J dropped 4 bases, with 10 bases sitting between them. Germline V gene lookup returns CDR1 SGHRS and CDR2 YFSETQ. CDR3 nucleotides: TGCGCCAGCAGCTTGGGCGGAGACGTCTATGGCTACACCTTC. Translating it yields CASSLGGDVYGYTF.

V and J are TRBV2 and TRBJ2-1; 8 bases are a match to TRBD1. Trimming cost V 2 bases and J 4 bases; bases outside gene matches: 10. The CDR3 spans 17 residues. Looked up from germline, CDR1 is SNHLY and CDR2 is FYNNEI. Here the CDR3 reads CASSEPEARTGYNEQFF. CDR3 coding DNA: TGTGCCAGCAGTGAACCCGAGGCAAGGACAGGGTACAATGAGCAGTTCTTC.

J is TRBJ1-4 and V is TRBV4-3; D may be TRBD1 (6 bases). Trimming pared 2 bases from V and 6 bases from J, leaving 13 bases between. In germline, CDR1 is LGHNA, CDR2 YSLEER. The CDR3 length is 15 residues. The CDR3 loop is CASSQYRDNDEKLFF. CDR3 DNA sequence: TGCGCCAGCAGCCAATACCGGGACAATGATGAAAAACTGTTTTTT.

V usage is TRBV6-6 and J usage is TRBJ1-2, with 7 bases fitting TRBD1. The V segment lost 6 bases and the J segment 3 bases; nucleotides outside the gene matches: 7. Germline V gives CDR1 MNHNY, CDR2 SVGAGI (reference sequence). CDR3 length equals 14 residues. In nucleotides, the CDR3 is TGTGCCAGCAGCTTACAGGGGAGCGACTATGGCTACACCTTC. Encoded protein: CASSLQGSDYGYTF.